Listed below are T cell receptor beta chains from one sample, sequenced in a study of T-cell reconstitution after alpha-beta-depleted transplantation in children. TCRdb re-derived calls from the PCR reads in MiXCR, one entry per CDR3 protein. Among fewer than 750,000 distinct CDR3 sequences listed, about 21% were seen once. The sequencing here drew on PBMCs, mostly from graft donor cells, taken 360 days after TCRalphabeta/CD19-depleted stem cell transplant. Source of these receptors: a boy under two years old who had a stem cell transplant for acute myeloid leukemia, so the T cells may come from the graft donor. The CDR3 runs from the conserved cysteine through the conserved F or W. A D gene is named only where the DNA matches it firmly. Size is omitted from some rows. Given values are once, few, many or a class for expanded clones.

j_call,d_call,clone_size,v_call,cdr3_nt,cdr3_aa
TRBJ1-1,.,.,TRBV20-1,TGCAGTGCTAGGCTTCCCGGGACCGAGGTGAACACTGAAGCTTTCTTT,CSARLPGTEVNTEAFF
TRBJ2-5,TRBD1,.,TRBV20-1,TGCAGTACCGGGACAGGGCAAGAGACCCAGTACTTC,CSTGTGQETQYF
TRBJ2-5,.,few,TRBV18,TGTGCCAGCTCACCAGCAGGTCGGCAAGAGACCCAGTACTTC,CASSPAGRQETQYF
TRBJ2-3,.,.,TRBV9,TGTGCCAGCAGCCTCGGGCCCAGACGGGGCACAGATACGCAGTATTTT,CASSLGPRRGTDTQYF
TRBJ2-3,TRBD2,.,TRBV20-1,TGCAGTGCTAGGTTCCTAGCGGGGGGGGTTAGCACAGATACGCAGTATTTT,CSARFLAGGVSTDTQYF
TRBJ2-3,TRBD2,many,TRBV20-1,TGCAGTGCTAGCGCTAGCGGGGCTAGCACAGATACGCAGTATTTT,CSASASGASTDTQYF
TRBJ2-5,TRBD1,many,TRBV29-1,TGCAGCGTTGAAGAGGGGGGACAGGGTCACCAAGAGACCCAGTACTTC,CSVEEGGQGHQETQYF
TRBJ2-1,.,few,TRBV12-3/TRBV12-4,TGTGCCAGCAGTAACAACGACTACAATGAGCAGTTCTTC,CASSNNDYNEQFF
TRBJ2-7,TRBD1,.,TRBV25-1,TGTGCCAGCAGTCAGACAGGGTTAACCTACGAGCAGTACTTC,CASSQTGLTYEQYF
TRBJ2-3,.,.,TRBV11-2,TGTGCCAGCAGCCTTGGACACCATAGCACAGATACGCAGTATTTT,CASSLGHHSTDTQYF
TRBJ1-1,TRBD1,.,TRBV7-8,TGTGCCAGCAGCTTAGAGTACAGGGGGGGTGAAGCTTTCTTT,CASSLEYRGGEAFF
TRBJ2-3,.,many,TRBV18,TGTGCCAGCTCACCGCGAGTAGGTCAAGATACGCAGTATTTT,CASSPRVGQDTQYF
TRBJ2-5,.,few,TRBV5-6,TGTGCCAGCAGCTCCGCGTATTGGGGGTATGGGCGAGAGACCCAGTACTTC,CASSSAYWGYGRETQYF
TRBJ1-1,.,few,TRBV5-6,TGTGCCAGCAGCCCTCTGGACAGAACGAACACTGAAGCTTTCTTT,CASSPLDRTNTEAFF
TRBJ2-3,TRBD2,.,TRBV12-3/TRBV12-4,TGTACCAGCAGTCGACTAGCGGGGGGCCGGTCCCCATTCACAGATACGCAGTATTTT,CTSSRLAGGRSPFTDTQYF
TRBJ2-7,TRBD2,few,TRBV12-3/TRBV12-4,TGTGCCAGCAGGGGGACTAGCGGCTACCCGGATGGGTACGAGCAGTACTTC,CASRGTSGYPDGYEQYF
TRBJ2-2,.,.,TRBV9,TGTGCCAGCAGCGTAGTGGAGGGGCCGACCGGGGAGCTGTTTTTT,CASSVVEGPTGELFF
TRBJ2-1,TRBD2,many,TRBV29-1,TGCAGCGTTGACCCGGGACTAGTGGTTATGAATGAGCAGTTCTTC,CSVDPGLVVMNEQFF
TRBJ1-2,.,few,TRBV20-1,TGCAGTGCTAGCTGGGGCCAGGCGGGAGGCTACACCTTC,CSASWGQAGGYTF
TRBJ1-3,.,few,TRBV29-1,TGCAGCGCAGGGACCCCTGGAAACACCATATATTTT,CSAGTPGNTIYF
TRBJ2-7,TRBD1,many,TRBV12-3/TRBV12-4,TGTGCCAGCAGTCCCTCGGGACAGGGGACCTACGAGCAGTACTTC,CASSPSGQGTYEQYF
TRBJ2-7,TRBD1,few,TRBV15,TGTGCCACCAGCGGCGGACAGGGAACTAACGAGCAGTACTTC,CATSGGQGTNEQYF
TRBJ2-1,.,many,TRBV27,TGTGCCAGCAGTTGGACAGCAGAAGCTGTTTGGGAGCAGTTCTTC,CASSWTAEAVWEQFF
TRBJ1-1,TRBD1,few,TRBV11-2,TGTGCCAGCAGCTCGTTAGATCTACAGGGGAGATACACTGAAGCTTTCTTT,CASSSLDLQGRYTEAFF
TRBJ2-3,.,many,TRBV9,TGTGCCAGCAGCGTCAGGACAACAGATACGCAGTATTTT,CASSVRTTDTQYF
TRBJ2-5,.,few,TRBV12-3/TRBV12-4,TGTGCCAGCAGTCCAGCAGGGGTACCACCAGAGACCCAGTACTTC,CASSPAGVPPETQYF
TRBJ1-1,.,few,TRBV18,TGTGCCAGCTCACCAGATGAGGGGAGCACTGAAGCTTTCTTT,CASSPDEGSTEAFF
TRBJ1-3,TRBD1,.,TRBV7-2,TGTGCCAGCAGCCCCGACACCGGGACAGGGGGAAACACCATATATTTT,CASSPDTGTGGNTIYF
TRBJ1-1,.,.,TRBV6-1,TGTGCCAGCAGTGTTCTAAACACTGAAGCTTTCTTT,CASSVLNTEAFF
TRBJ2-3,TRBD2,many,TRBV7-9,TGTGCCAGCAGCTTACGTCCGGGACTAGTCACAGATACGCAGTATTTT,CASSLRPGLVTDTQYF
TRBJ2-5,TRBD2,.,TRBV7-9,TGTGCCAGCAGCCCCGACCTAGCGGGGGACGTCCAAGAGACCCAGTACTTC,CASSPDLAGDVQETQYF
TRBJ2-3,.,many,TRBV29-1,TGCAGCGTTACGGACGGGCCCCCCGATACGCAGTATTTT,CSVTDGPPDTQYF
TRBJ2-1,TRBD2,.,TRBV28,TGTGCCAGCAGAAGACTAGCGGGGGCTTGGAGCTCCTACAATGAGCAGTTCTTC,CASRRLAGAWSSYNEQFF
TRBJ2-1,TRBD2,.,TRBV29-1,TGCAGCGTCCAAGCGGGGGACTACAATGAGCAGTTCTTC,CSVQAGDYNEQFF
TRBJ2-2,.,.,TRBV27,TGTGCCAGCAGTCCAACTATGTTCGGGGAGCTGTTTTTT,CASSPTMFGELFF
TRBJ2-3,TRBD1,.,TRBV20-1,TGCAGTGCTAGAACCGGGACAGGGTCTCTCACAGATACGCAGTATTTT,CSARTGTGSLTDTQYF
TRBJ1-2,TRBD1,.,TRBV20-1,TGCAGTGCTGAGAAGGGACAGATTAACTATGGCTACACCTTC,CSAEKGQINYGYTF
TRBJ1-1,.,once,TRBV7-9,TGTGCCAGCAGCTTCCCCACGAGGGGTGAAGCTTTCTTT,CASSFPTRGEAFF
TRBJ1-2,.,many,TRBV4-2,TGTGCCAGCAGCCAAGAACCCGCCAAGGCAATCTATGGCTACACCTTC,CASSQEPAKAIYGYTF
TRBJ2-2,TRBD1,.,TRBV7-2,TGTGCCAGCAGACAGGGGTATAACACCGGGGAGCTGTTTTTT,CASRQGYNTGELFF
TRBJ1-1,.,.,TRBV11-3,TGTGCCAGCAGCTTAGGAGGGGGATGGACTGAAGCTTTCTTT,CASSLGGGWTEAFF
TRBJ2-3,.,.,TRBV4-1,TGCGCCAGCAGCCATCTTGGGGTAGTTGGCACAGATACGCAGTATTTT,CASSHLGVVGTDTQYF
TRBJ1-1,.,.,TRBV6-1,TGTGCCACAGGGGCCAACGAAAGGACTGAAGCTTTCTTT,CATGANERTEAFF